This T cell receptor beta chain emerged from a study of control samples from healthy donors and cancer patients. Measured with immunoSEQ multiplex PCR; TCRdb has only the in-frame clones, and not every one. Of 75,000 to 95,000 clones in the sample, roughly 90% are singletons; the top ten hold 5% to 7%. CDR3 length: 16 amino acids. J gave up 0 bases and V 5 bases, and 7 bases lay outside the gene matches. Germline CDR1 and CDR2: GTSNPN and SVGIG (reference sequence). V gene TRBV30 combines with J gene TRBJ2-6; 7 bases agree with TRBD1. The receptor was derived from a woman between 45 and 60 years old in good health. The sequencing sample was made of blood. This CDR3 is CAWDRAGVSGANVLTF. The DNA for the CDR3 is TGTGCCTGGGACAGGGCAGGTGTCTCTGGGGCCAACGTCCTGACTTTC.